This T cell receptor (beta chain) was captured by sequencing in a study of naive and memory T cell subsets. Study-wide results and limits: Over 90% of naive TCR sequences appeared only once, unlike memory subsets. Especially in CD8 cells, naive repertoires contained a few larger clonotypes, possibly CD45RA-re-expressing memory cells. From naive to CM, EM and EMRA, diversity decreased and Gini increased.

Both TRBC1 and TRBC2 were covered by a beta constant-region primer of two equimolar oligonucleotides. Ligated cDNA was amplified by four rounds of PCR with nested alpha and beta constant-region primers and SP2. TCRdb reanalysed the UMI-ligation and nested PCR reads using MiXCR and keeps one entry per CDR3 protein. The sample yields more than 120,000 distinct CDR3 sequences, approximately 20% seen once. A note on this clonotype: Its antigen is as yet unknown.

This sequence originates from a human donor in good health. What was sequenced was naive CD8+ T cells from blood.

The CDR3 DNA is TGCAGCGTTGAAGTAGGGACAGGGTCCAATGAGCAGTTCTTC. This encodes CSVEVGTGSNEQFF. The chain joins TRBV29-1 to TRBJ2-1; 9 nucleotides agree with TRBD1. This CDR3 has 14 amino acids. Germline trimming cut 1 base from V and 6 bases from J; bases unmatched to any gene: 4. Per germline, CDR1 SQVTM and CDR2 ANQGSEA.